The present TCR beta chain was sequenced within a study of shared clonotypes between healthy human individuals. General study results and limits: Larger estimated richness was generally seen in naive subsets than in memory subsets. Sequencing depth was predicted to influence how clonotypes are shared among donors. Some naive CD4 clonotypes, approximately 4.5%, turned up in common across four donors.

The CDR3 covers 11 residues. The germline gives CDR1 SNHLY, CDR2 FYNNEI. V was trimmed by 6 bases and J by 5 bases, leaving 7 bases between them. In the case of this clone: Its specificity is not known.

Assay used: immunoSEQ multiplex PCR; TCRdb lists only in-frame clones, some missing. The sample has 650,000 to 800,000 clones; about 90% are singletons. CD45RO-negative, CCR7-selected cells formed the naive CD8 fraction, which excluded terminally differentiated effector memory CD45RA+ cells. Sequencing was carried out using naive CD8+ T cells sorted from blood. V gene TRBV2 combines with J gene TRBJ1-1; tentative D call: TRBD1 (6 bases). The origin of this receptor is a man aged 30 to 45 in good health. CDR3: CASRRGTEAFF. The CDR3 DNA reads as TGTGCCAGCAGGAGGGGGACTGAAGCTTTCTTT.